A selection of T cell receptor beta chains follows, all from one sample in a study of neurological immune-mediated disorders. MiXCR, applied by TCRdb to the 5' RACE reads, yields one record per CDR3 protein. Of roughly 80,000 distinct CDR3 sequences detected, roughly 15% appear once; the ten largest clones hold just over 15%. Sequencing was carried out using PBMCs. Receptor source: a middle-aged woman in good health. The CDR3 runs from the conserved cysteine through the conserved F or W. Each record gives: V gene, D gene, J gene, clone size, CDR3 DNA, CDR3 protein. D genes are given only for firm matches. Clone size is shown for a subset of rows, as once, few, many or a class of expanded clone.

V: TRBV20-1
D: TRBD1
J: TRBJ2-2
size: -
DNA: TGCAGTGCTAGATTACTCGGGACAGGGGCCGGGGAGCTGTTTTTT
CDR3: CSARLLGTGAGELFF

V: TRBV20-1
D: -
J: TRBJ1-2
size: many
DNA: TGCAGTGCCACAGACTACCCCCCTTCAAACTATGGCTACACCTTC
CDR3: CSATDYPPSNYGYTF

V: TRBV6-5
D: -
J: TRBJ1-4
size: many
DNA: TGTGCCAGCAGGGAACAGGGAAGTGAAAAACTGTTTTTT
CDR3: CASREQGSEKLFF

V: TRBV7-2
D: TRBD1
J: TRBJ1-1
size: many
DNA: TGTGCCAGCAGCCTCCGCCAGGGGACAGGGACTGAAGCTTTCTTT
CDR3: CASSLRQGTGTEAFF

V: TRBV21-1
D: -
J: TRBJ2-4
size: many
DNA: TGTGCCAGCAGCAAAGTTATCAGGCAGGGTCGGGGGTCGCCGGCCAAAAACATTCAGTACTTC
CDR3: CASSKVIRQGRGSPAKNIQYF

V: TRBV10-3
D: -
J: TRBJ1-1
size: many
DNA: TGTGCCACCGGCCGGGACACCCGGAACACTGAAGCTTTCTTT
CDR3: CATGRDTRNTEAFF

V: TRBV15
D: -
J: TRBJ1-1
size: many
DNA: TGTGCCACCAGTCCGGGCCAGACGAGCACTGAAGCTTTCTTT
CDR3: CATSPGQTSTEAFF

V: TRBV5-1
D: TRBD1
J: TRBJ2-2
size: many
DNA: TGCGCCACTCGACAGGGCCCCCTTAACACCGGGGAGCTGTTTTTT
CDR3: CATRQGPLNTGELFF

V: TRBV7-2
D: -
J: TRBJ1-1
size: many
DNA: TGTGCCAGCAGCTTAGCGCGGGGGAGGACTGAAGCTTTCTTT
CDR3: CASSLARGRTEAFF

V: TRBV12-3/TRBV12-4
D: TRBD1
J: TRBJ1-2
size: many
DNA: TGTGCCAGCAGTTCGTCCGGGACAGGGGAAGGCTACACCTTC
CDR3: CASSSSGTGEGYTF

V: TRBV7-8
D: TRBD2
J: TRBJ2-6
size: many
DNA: TGTGCCAGCACCCATGGGGGGGGCTCTGGGGCCAACGTCCTGACTTTC
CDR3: CASTHGGGSGANVLTF

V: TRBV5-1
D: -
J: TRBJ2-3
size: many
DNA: TGCGCCAGCAGCTTCAAGACAGAGAGTAGCACAGATACGCAGTATTTT
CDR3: CASSFKTESSTDTQYF

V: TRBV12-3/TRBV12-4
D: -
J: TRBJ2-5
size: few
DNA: TGTGCCAGCAGCCAGGACAGATACTCCCAAGAGACCCAGTACTTC
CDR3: CASSQDRYSQETQYF

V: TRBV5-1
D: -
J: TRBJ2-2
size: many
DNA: TGCGCCAGCAGAGAAGGAACGAGCCGAGAAACCGGGGAGCTGTTTTTT
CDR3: CASREGTSRETGELFF

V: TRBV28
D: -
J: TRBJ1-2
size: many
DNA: TGTGCCAGCAGTTTATCAATGGGAGGCTACACCTTC
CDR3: CASSLSMGGYTF

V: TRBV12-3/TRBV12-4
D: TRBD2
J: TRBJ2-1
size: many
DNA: TGTGCCAGCAGGCCGGGACTAGCGGGGTTCGCCTCCTACAATGAGCAGTTCTTC
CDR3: CASRPGLAGFASYNEQFF

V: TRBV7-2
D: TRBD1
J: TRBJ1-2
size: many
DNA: TGTGCCAGCAGCTCAGGGGGGCGGCAGGCCTATGGCTACACCTTC
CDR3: CASSSGGRQAYGYTF

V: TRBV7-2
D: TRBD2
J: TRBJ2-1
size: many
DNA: TGTGCCAGCAGCTCCGACGGACTAGGTTACGAGCAGTTCTTC
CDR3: CASSSDGLGYEQFF

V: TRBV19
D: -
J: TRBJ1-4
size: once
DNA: TGTGCCAGTAGAGGGGAGAACGGAAAACTGTTTTTT
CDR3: CASRGENGKLFF

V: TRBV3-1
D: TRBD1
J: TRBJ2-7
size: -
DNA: TGTGCCAGCAGCCTAGGACAGGGGAGAGACGAGCAGTACTTC
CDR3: CASSLGQGRDEQYF

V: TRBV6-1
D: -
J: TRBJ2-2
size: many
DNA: TGTGCCAGCAGTGAACTCCGCGTTAAGACAGTCGGGGAGCTGTTTTTT
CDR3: CASSELRVKTVGELFF

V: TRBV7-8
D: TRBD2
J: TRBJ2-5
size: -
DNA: TGTGCCAGCAGCCCATCGGGACTAGCGGGGGGGCTAGAGACCCAGTACTTC
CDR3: CASSPSGLAGGLETQYF

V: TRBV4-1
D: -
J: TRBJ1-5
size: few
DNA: TGCGCCAGCAGCCAGAGGCTGGGCCAGCCCCAGCATTTT
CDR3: CASSQRLGQPQHF

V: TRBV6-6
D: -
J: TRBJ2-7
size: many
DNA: TGTGCCAGCAGTTACTCGATTGTAGCGCCCCACGAGCAGTACTTC
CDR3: CASSYSIVAPHEQYF

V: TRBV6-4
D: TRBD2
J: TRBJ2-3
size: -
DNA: TGTGCCAGCAGTGAAGTCGGGACTAGCGGCACAGATACGCAGTATTTT
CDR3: CASSEVGTSGTDTQYF

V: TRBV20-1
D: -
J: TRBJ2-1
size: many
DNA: TGCAGTGCTAGAGATCTGGGGACGGTCTACAATGAGCAGTTCTTC
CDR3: CSARDLGTVYNEQFF

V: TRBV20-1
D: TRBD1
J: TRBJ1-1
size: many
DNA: TGCAGTGCTAGAATACAGGGGGACACTGAAGCTTTCTTT
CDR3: CSARIQGDTEAFF

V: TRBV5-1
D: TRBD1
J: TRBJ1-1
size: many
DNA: TGCGCCAGCAGCTTGAACGCAGGGGGCCACGTCACTGAAGCTTTCTTT
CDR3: CASSLNAGGHVTEAFF

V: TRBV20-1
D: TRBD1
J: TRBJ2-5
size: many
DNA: TGCAGTGCTACAGGGGGAGAAGAGACCCAGTACTTC
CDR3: CSATGGEETQYF

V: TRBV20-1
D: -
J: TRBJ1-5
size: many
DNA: TGCAGTGCCCTACCCGAGCAGGGTCAGCCCCAGCATTTT
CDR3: CSALPEQGQPQHF

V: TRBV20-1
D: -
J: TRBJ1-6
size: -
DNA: TGCAGTGCTAGAGATTGGGGGCAGAAAGTTAATTCACCCCTCCACTTT
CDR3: CSARDWGQKVNSPLHF

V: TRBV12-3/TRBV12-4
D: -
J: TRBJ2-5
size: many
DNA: TGTGCCAGCAGTTTAGGGTTTTCAGAGACCCAGTACTTC
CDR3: CASSLGFSETQYF

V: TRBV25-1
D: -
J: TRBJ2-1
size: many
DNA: TGTGCCAGCAGGTTTGGTGGGGGGAAGCAGTTCTTC
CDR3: CASRFGGGKQFF

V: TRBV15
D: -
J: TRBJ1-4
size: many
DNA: TGTGCCACCAGCAGAGATAATCCGGGTTCTAATGAAAAACTGTTTTTT
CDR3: CATSRDNPGSNEKLFF

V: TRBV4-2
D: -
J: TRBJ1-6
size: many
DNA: TGTGCCAGCAGCCACGGGGCGGGGCTTAGTAATTCACCCCTCCACTTT
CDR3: CASSHGAGLSNSPLHF